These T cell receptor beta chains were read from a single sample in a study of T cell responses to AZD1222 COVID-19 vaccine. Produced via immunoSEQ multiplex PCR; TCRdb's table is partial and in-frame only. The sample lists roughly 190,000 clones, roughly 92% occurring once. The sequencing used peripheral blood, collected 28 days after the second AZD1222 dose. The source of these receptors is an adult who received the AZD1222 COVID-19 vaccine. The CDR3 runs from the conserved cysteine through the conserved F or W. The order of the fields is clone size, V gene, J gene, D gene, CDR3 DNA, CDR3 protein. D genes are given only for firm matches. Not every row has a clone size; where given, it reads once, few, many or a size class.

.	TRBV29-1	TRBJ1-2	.	TGCAGCGTTGACCGGGAGACCTATGGCTACACCTTC	CSVDRETYGYTF
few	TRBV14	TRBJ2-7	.	TGTGCCAGCAGCCAAGGGTGGCGCTACGAGCAGTACTTC	CASSQGWRYEQYF
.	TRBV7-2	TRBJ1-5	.	TGTGCCAGCAGTCCGTATAGCAATCAGCCCCAGCATTTT	CASSPYSNQPQHF
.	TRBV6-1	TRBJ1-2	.	TGTGCCAGCAGTGAAGCAATGGGGGATTCAGGCTATGGCTACACCTTC	CASSEAMGDSGYGYTF
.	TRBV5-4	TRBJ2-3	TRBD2	TGTGCCAGCAGCCCACCGGGGGGGACGCAGTATTTT	CASSPPGGTQYF
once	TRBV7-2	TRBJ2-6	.	TGTGCCAGCAGCTTAAGAGGGGCTGGGGCCAACGTCCTGACTTTC	CASSLRGAGANVLTF
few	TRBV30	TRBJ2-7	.	TGTGCCTGGACTGCCGGGGGTGTCTCCTACGAGCAGTACTTC	CAWTAGGVSYEQYF
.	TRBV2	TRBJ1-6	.	TGTGCCAGCAGGCGGGAGCATTCACCCCTCCACTTT	CASRREHSPLHF
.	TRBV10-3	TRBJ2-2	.	TGTGCCATCAGTGAGTCGGCCGGGGCCGGGGAGCTGTTTTTT	CAISESAGAGELFF
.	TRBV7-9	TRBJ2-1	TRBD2	TGTGCCAGCAGCCCTCAAAGAGCGGGACTTTCCAATGAGCAGTTCTTC	CASSPQRAGLSNEQFF
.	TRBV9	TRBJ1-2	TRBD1	TGTGCCAGCAGCCCTCGAGTGACAGGGGTTGGCTATGGCTACACCTTC	CASSPRVTGVGYGYTF
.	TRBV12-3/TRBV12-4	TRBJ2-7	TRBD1	TGTGCCAGCGGGACAGGGGGCTTGGAGCAGTACTTC	CASGTGGLEQYF
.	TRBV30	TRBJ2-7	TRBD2	TGTGCCTGGAGCGTAGCGGGAGGTGGCTACGAGCAGTACTTC	CAWSVAGGGYEQYF
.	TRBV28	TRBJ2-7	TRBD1	TGTGCCAGCAGACCTACGGGACAGGGGGTCTACGAGCAGTACTTC	CASRPTGQGVYEQYF
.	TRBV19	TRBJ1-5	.	TGTGCCAGTAGTCTACAGGGTAGCAATCAGCCCCAGCATTTT	CASSLQGSNQPQHF
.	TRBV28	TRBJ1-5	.	TGTGCCAGCAGTTTCGCGGGGGGCGGACAGCCCCAGCATTTT	CASSFAGGGQPQHF
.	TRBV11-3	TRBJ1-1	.	TGTGCCAGCAGCTTGGTCAGGGCTTACACTGAAGCTTTCTTT	CASSLVRAYTEAFF
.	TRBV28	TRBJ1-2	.	TGTGCCAGCAGCCCTTCCAGGGTTGTGAATGGCTACACCTTC	CASSPSRVVNGYTF
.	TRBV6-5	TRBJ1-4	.	TGTGCCAGCAGTTACTCGACGGTGGGAAAACTGTTTTTT	CASSYSTVGKLFF
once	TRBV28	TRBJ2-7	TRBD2	TGTGCCAGCAGTCTTTTAGCGGGGAACTACGAGCAGTACTTC	CASSLLAGNYEQYF
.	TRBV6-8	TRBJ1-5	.	TGTGCCAGCGGACGGGGGGACTGGCAAGGCAATCAGCCCCAGCATTTT	CASGRGDWQGNQPQHF
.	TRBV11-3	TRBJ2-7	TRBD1	TGTGCCAGCAGCTTGGATGGGACAGGTGACGAGCAGTACTTC	CASSLDGTGDEQYF
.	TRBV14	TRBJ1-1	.	TGTGCCAGCAGCCAACAGGGCACTGAAGCTTTCTTT	CASSQQGTEAFF
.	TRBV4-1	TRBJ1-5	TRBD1	TGCGCCAGCAGCCAGACAGGGGGAGGACCCCAGCATTTT	CASSQTGGGPQHF
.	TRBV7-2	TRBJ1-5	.	TGTGCCAGCAGCCCAGGACAGCCCAATCAGCCCCAGCATTTT	CASSPGQPNQPQHF